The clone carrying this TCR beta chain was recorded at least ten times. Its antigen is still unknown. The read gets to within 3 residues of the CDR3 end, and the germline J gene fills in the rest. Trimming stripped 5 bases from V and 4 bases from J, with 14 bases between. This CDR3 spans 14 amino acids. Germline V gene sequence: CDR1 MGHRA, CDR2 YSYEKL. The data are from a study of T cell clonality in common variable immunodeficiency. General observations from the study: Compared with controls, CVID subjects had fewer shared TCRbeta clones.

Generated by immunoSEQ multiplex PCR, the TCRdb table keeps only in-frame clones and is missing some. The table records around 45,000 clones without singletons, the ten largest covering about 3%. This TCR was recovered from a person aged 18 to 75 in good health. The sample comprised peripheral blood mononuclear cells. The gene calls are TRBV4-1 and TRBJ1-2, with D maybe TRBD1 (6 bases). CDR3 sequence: CASSAREGVYGYTF. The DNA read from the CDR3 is TGCGCCAGCAGCGCCCGAGAGGGGGTCTATGGC.